This TCR beta chain came from a study of Ad26.COV2.S vaccination and SARS-CoV-2 variants. General study findings and limits: Analyses of TCR breadth and depth may have underestimated total T cell responses.

This clone was seen once. Antigen specificity is unknown. V gave up 7 bases and J gave up 0 bases, with 12 bases separating them. The CDR3 runs 14 residues. Looked up from germline, CDR1 is MDHEN and CDR2 is SYDVKM. Using immunoSEQ multiplex PCR, the repertoire was profiled, and TCRdb retains in-frame clones only, with some absent. The sample includes more than 120,000 clones, about nine tenths of them seen just once. The sequence was collected from a human donor who had recovered from COVID-19. V usage is TRBV28 and J usage is TRBJ1-1, with a tentative D call TRBD1 (5 bases). The sequencing here drew on peripheral blood, taken after recovery from COVID-19. The CDR3 spells CASTRGDLNTEAFF. In DNA, the CDR3 is TGTGCCAGCACCCGCGGGGACCTGAACACTGAAGCTTTCTTT.